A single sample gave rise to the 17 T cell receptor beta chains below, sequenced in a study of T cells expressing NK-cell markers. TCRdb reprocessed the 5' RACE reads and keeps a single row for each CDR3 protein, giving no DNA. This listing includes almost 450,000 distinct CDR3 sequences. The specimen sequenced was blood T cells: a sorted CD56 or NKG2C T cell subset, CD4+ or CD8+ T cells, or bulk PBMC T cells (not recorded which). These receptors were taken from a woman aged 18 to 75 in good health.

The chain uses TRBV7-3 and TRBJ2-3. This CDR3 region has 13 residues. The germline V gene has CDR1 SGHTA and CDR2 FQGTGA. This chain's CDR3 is CASSATPTDTQYF. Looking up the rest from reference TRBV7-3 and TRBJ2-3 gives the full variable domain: GAGVSQTPSNKVTEKGKYVELRCDPISGHTALYWYRQSLGQGPEFLIYFQGTGAADDSGLPNDRFFAVRPEGSVSTLKIQRTERGDSAVYLCASSATPTDTQYFGPGTRLTVL.

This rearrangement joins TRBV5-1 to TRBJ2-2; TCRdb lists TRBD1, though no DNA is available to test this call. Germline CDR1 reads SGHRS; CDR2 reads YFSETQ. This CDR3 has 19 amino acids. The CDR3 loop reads CASSLILLNGRQDTGELFF.

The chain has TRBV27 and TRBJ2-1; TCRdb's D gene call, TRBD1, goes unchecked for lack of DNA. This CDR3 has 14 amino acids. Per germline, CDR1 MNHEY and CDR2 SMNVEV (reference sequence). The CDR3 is CASSPNRDHNEQFF.

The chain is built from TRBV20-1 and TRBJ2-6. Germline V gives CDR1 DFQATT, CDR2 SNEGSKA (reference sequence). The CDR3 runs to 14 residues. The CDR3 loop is CSARDVTGANVLTF.

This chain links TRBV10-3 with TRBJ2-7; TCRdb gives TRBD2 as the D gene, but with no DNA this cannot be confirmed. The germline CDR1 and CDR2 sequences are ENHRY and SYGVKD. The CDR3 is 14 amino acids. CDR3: CAIKWRDSSYEQYF.

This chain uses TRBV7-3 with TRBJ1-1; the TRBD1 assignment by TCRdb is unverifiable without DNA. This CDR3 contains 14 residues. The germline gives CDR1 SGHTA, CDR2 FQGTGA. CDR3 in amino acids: CASSLYPGNTEAFF. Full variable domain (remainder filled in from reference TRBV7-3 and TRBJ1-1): GAGVSQTPSNKVTEKGKYVELRCDPISGHTALYWYRQSLGQGPEFLIYFQGTGAADDSGLPNDRFFAVRPEGSVSTLKIQRTERGDSAVYLCASSLYPGNTEAFFGQGTRLTVV.

The CDR3 loop is CASSLSTGVDTQYF. The rearrangement links TRBV7-9 to TRBJ2-3; without DNA, the TCRdb call of TRBD1 cannot be checked. The germline gives CDR1 SEHNR, CDR2 FQNEAQ (reference sequence). This CDR3 has 14 residues.

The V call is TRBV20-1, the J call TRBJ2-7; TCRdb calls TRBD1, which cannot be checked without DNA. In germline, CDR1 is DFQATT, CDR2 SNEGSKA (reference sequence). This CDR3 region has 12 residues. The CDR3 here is CSDQGMDDEQYF.

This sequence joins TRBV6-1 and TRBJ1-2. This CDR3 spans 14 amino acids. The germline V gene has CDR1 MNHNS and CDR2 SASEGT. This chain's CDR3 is CASSTQTVPGGYTF.

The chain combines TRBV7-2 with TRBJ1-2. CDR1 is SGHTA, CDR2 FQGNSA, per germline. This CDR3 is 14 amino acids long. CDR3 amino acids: CASSLTLGAGGYTF.

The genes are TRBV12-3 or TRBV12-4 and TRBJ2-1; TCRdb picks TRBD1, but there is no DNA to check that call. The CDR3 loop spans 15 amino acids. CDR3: CASSSRQGMYNEQFF.

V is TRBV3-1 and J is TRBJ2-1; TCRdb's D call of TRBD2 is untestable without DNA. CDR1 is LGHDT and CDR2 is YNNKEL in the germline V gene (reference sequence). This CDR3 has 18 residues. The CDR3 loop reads CASSQDGSGSLPYNEQFF.

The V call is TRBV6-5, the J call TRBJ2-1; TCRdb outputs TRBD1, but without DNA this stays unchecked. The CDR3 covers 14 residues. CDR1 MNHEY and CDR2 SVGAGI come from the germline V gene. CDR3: CASSYQGGRNEQFF.

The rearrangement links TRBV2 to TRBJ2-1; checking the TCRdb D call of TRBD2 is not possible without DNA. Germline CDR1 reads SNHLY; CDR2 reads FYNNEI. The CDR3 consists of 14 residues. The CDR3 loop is CATERGGGSYEQFF.

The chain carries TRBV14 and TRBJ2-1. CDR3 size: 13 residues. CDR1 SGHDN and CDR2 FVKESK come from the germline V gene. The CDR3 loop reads CASSQVTYNEQFF.

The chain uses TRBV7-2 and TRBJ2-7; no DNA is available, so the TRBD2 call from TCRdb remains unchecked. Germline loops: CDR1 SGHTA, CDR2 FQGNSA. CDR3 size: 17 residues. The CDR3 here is CASSSSPGPSPSYEQYF. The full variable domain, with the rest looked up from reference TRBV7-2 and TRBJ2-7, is GAGVSQSPSNKVTEKGKDVELRCDPISGHTALYWYRQSLGQGLEFLIYFQGNSAPDKSGLPSDRFSAERTGGSVSTLTIQRTQQEDSAVYLCASSSSPGPSPSYEQYFGPGTRLTVT.

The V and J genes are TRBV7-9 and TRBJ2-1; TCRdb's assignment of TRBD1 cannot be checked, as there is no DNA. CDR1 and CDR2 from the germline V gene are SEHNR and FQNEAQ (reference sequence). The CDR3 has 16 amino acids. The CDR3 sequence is CASSLFIAEGGLEQFF.